This T cell receptor beta chain appears in the sequencing data of a study of blood T cells in healthy people across ages. In the study overall: Template switching caught about one barcoded beta molecule for each two T cells.

Trimming pared 5 bases from V and 5 bases from J, leaving 10 bases between. The CDR3 runs 13 residues. Germline assignment: CDR1 SGHAT and CDR2 FQDESV (reference sequence). Overall study results and limits: Both higher diversity and more naive CD4+ cells marked long-lived donors when set against aged donors.

The use of a sample-barcoded 5' primer and a J-beta primer mix characterized a second PCR of roughly 6 to 12 cycles. TCRdb redid the calling of the 5' RACE reads with MiXCR, one entry per CDR3 protein. The sample consists of 550,000 to 700,000 distinct CDR3 sequences, 27% of them appearing once. The table lists this clonotype with a count of one. Its antigen is not identified. The chain links TRBV11-1 to TRBJ2-4; weak D call: TRBD2 (5 bases). The clonotype comes from a woman in her 70s in good health. Sequencing was done on a sample of blood. Here the CDR3 DNA reads TGTGCCAGCAGCCCAGGACTCGAAAACATTCAGTACTTC. The encoded protein is CASSPGLENIQYF.